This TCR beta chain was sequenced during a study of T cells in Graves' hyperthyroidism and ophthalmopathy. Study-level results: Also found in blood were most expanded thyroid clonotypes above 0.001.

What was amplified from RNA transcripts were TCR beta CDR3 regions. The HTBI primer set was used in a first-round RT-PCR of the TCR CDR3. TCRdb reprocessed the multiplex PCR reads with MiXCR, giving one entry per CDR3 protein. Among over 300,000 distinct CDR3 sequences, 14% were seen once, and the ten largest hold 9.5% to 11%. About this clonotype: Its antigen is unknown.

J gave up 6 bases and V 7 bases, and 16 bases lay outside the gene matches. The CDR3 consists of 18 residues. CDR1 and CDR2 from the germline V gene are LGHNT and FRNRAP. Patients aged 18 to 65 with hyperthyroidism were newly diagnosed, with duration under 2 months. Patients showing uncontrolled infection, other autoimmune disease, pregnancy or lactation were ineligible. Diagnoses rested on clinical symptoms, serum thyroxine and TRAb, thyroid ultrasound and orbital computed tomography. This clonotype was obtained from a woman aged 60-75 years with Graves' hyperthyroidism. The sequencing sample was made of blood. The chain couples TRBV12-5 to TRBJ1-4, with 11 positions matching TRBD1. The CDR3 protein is CASANPGQGELVDEKLFF. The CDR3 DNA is TGTGCTAGTGCCAACCCGGGACAGGGGGAGTTAGTGGATGAAAAACTGTTTTTT.